Each of the 21 T cell receptor beta chains below was sequenced from the same sample in a study of cytomegalovirus exposure and HLA in healthy donors. Assay: immunoSEQ multiplex PCR; the TCRdb copy retains only in-frame clones and omits some. Seen here are roughly 150,000 clones, approximately 80% observed once, and the top ten hold approximately 2.4%. Sequenced input: PBMCs. These receptors were collected from a young man in good health and CMV-seropositive.

V gene TRBV28 combines with J gene TRBJ2-3, with TRBD2 as a possible D gene (6 bases). The CDR3 is made up of 13 amino acids. V lost 5 bases to trimming and J lost 11 bases, with 17 bases between them. Looked up from germline, CDR1 is MDHEN and CDR2 is SYDVKM. The CDR3 reads CASSTPGVRKQYF. CDR3 coding DNA: TGTGCCAGCAGTACCCCGGGGGTCCGAAAGCAGTATTTT.

The chain couples TRBV9 to TRBJ2-5, with TRBD1 as a possible D gene (6 bases). The V end lost 0 bases, the J end lost 6 bases, and 18 bases lay between the germline ends. Germline V CDR1 and CDR2: SGDLS, YYNGEE. The CDR3 consists of 16 residues. The CDR3 sequence: CASSVASGAQGKTQYF. The CDR3 DNA follows: TGTGCCAGCAGCGTAGCGTCAGGTGCGCAGGGGAAGACCCAGTACTTC.

V and J are TRBV5-1 and TRBJ1-1; 7 nucleotides line up with TRBD1. Germline V gives CDR1 SGHRS, CDR2 YFSETQ. V was pared by 9 bases and J by 7 bases, with 18 bases of the junction left unmatched. The CDR3 spans 15 residues. CDR3 protein: CAIHTGDSEENEAFF. DNA for the CDR3: TGCGCCATCCACACCGGGGACAGCGAGGAAAATGAAGCTTTCTTT.

The chain carries TRBV19 and TRBJ1-4; no clear D. Germline V gives CDR1 LNHDA, CDR2 SQIVND (reference sequence). This CDR3 is 14 amino acids long. Trimming removed 1 base at V and 8 bases at J, with 11 bases between. The CDR3 is CASSIVSGAEKLFF. Here the CDR3 DNA reads TGTGCCAGTAGTATAGTGTCGGGAGCGGAAAAACTGTTTTTT.

The chain employs TRBV12-5 and TRBJ2-7; 8 positions match TRBD1. Germline V gene sequence: CDR1 LGHNT, CDR2 FRNRAP. V lost 0 bases to trimming and J lost 6 bases; unmatched junction nucleotides: 10. The CDR3 loop spans 16 amino acids. CDR3 sequence (DNA): TGTGCTAGTGGTTTGGTGACGCAGGGGGCGCATTTCGAGCAGTACTTC. This gives the protein CASGLVTQGAHFEQYF.

This chain connects TRBV5-1 to TRBJ1-3; 10 bases are shared with TRBD1. V dropped 5 bases and J dropped 7; count of bases not matched to a gene: 6. The length of the CDR3 is 14 residues. Germline V CDR1 and CDR2: SGHRS, YFSETQ. CDR3 in amino acids: CASSPGQGGNTIYF. CDR3 DNA: TGCGCCAGCAGTCCCGGACAGGGGGGCAACACCATATATTTT. Full variable domain (rest looked up from reference TRBV5-1 and TRBJ1-3): KAGVTQTPRYLIKTRGQQVTLSCSPISGHRSVSWYQQTPGQGLQFLFEYFSETQRNKGNFPGRFSGRQFSNSRSEMNVSTLELGDSALYLCASSPGQGGNTIYFGEGSWLTVV.

The CDR3 is CASSDLGEQYF. The DNA for the CDR3 is TGTGCCAGCAGTGACCTAGGAGAGCAGTACTTC. The gene calls are TRBV2 and TRBJ2-7; unclear D gene. This CDR3 region has 11 residues. Germline V gene data show CDR1 as SNHLY and CDR2 as FYNNEI. V lost 3 bases and J 7 bases, leaving 7 bases between the germline ends.

The rearrangement uses TRBV7-2 and TRBJ2-3; 9 bases are a match to TRBD1. This CDR3 region has 15 residues. The germline CDR1 and CDR2 sequences are SGHTA and FQGNSA. V was pared by 8 bases and J by 2 bases, with 8 bases of the junction left unmatched. CDR3 bases: TGTGCCAGCCTAAGACAGGGGGGCCCCACAGATACGCAGTATTTT. It is translated as CASLRQGGPTDTQYF.

V gene TRBV18 combines with J gene TRBJ1-6, with 10 bases identical to TRBD1. This CDR3 is built from 16 residues. CDR1 and CDR2 from the germline V gene are KGHSH and LQKENI. J was trimmed by 10 bases and V by 4 bases; bases with no gene match: 10. The CDR3 nucleotides read TGTGCCAGCTCACGGGATCAATCGGGACAGGGGTCACCCCTCCACTTT. Its translation: CASSRDQSGQGSPLHF. Filled out from reference TRBV18 and TRBJ1-6, the complete variable domain reads NAGVMQNPRHLVRRRGQEARLRCSPMKGHSHVYWYRQLPEEGLKFMVYLQKENIIDESGMPKERFSAEFPKEGPSILRIQQVVRGDSAAYFCASSRDQSGQGSPLHFGNGTRLTVT.

The chain combines TRBV7-2 with TRBJ2-7; the D gene is possibly TRBD1 (6 bases). V lost 1 base and J 3 bases, leaving 10 bases between the germline ends. The length of the CDR3 is 14 residues. Germline values: CDR1 SGHTA, CDR2 FQGNSA. CDR3 in amino acids: CASSLGQVGYEQYF. The CDR3 region has the DNA TGTGCCAGCAGCTTAGGACAGGTGGGCTACGAGCAGTACTTC.

This rearrangement joins TRBV4-2 to TRBJ2-2; 7 bases agree with TRBD1. V lost 6 bases and J lost 7; bases outside the gene matches: 11. Germline CDR1 and CDR2: LGHNA and YNFKEQ. The length of the CDR3 is 15 residues. The chain's CDR3 is CASSRQTGSDGELFF. For the CDR3, the DNA is TGTGCCAGCAGTCGGCAGACAGGGTCGGACGGGGAGCTGTTTTTT.

This clone was seen a few times. The rearrangement uses TRBV22-1 and TRBJ2-7; the D call in the table, TRBD1, was not verified against the DNA. TRBV22-1 is annotated as a pseudogene. This CDR3 has 15 residues. The CDR3 nucleotides read TGTCCTGGGAGCGCCTCACATGGACAGGACAATTGGCAGTACTTC. Translated, it gives CPGSASHGQDNWQYF.

In DNA, the CDR3 is TGTGCCACCAGCAGAGTTAGCGGGGGCGCCTACAATGAGCAGTTCTTC. Translated, it gives CATSRVSGGAYNEQFF. The chain has TRBV15 and TRBJ2-1; the match to TRBD2 covers 9 bases. The V gene end was trimmed by 1 base and the J gene end by 2 bases; junction bases not matched to a gene: 3. This CDR3 spans 16 amino acids. Germline values: CDR1 LNHNV, CDR2 YYDKDF (reference sequence).

V and J are TRBV4-3 and TRBJ2-2; 8 nucleotides align to TRBD1. Trimming took 6 bases from V and 2 from J; bases not matched to a gene: 5. The germline gives CDR1 LGHNA, CDR2 YSLEER. This CDR3 contains 15 residues. CDR3 DNA: TGCGCCAGCAGTGAACAGGGGGAAAACACCGGGGAGCTGTTTTTT. As protein: CASSEQGENTGELFF.

V gene TRBV5-1 combines with J gene TRBJ2-7, with a weak D call TRBD1 (6 bases). The CDR3 extends over 13 amino acids. Between the trimmed V and J ends, which lost 4 bases and 5 bases, there was a span of 13 bases. Germline-derived CDR1 and CDR2 are SGHRS and YFSETQ. CDR3 loop: CASSGQGPDEQYF. For the CDR3, the DNA is TGCGCCAGCAGCGGTCAGGGGCCTGACGAGCAGTACTTC.

DNA of the CDR3: TGTGCCAGCAGCGCCCAGACAGGGGAGGATCAGCCCCAGCATTTT. Protein: CASSAQTGEDQPQHF. The chain combines TRBV7-2 with TRBJ1-5; 8 bases fit TRBD1. CDR1 SGHTA and CDR2 FQGNSA come from the germline V gene. V gave up 5 bases and J gave up 5 bases; unmatched junction bases: 8. CDR3 length: 15 amino acids.

This sequence joins TRBV19 and TRBJ1-1; the D gene is possibly TRBD1 (6 bases). The CDR3 totals 15 residues. Germline V gives CDR1 LNHDA, CDR2 SQIVND (reference sequence). The CDR3 reads CAATTTGSGNTEAFF. DNA of the CDR3: TGTGCTGCGACAACAACAGGGTCGGGGAACACTGAAGCTTTCTTT. Full variable domain (rest looked up from reference TRBV19 and TRBJ1-1): DGGITQSPKYLFRKEGQNVTLSCEQNLNHDAMYWYRQDPGQGLRLIYYSQIVNDFQKGDIAEGYSVSREKKESFPLTVTSAQKNPTAFYLCAATTTGSGNTEAFFGQGTRLTVV.

As DNA, the CDR3 is TGCGCCAGCAGCCTCCGCGGGGGTGAAACCGGGGAGCTGTTTTTT. Residues: CASSLRGGETGELFF. The chain employs TRBV5-1 and TRBJ2-2; 7 bases are shared with TRBD2. Germline V gene lookup returns CDR1 SGHRS and CDR2 YFSETQ. This CDR3 comprises 15 residues. V was clipped by 4 bases and J by 5 bases; unmatched bases: 8.

This clone was found a few times. J is TRBJ1-1 and V is TRBV25-1; unclear D gene. Trimming shortened V by 4 bases and J by 7 bases, and 10 bases separated the two germline ends. Germline CDR1 reads MGHDK; CDR2 reads SYGVNS. This CDR3 contains 12 residues. The CDR3 nucleotides are TGTGCCAGCAGTGGTTTTTTCGGTGAAGCTTTCTTT. Translation gives CASSGFFGEAFF. The complete variable domain, with remaining parts taken from reference TRBV25-1 and TRBJ1-1, reads EADIYQTPRYLVIGTGKKITLECSQTMGHDKMYWYQQDPGMELHLIHYSYGVNSTEKGDLSSESTVSRIRTEHFPLTLESARPSHTSQYLCASSGFFGEAFFGQGTRLTVV.

The chain is built from TRBV6-5 and TRBJ1-2; TRBD1 matches 8 bases. The CDR3 has 11 residues. Germline V CDR1 and CDR2: MNHEY, SVGAGI. V shed 6 bases and J 7 bases; nucleotides not matched to a gene: 1. The CDR3 protein is CASRDRGGYTF. CDR3 DNA sequence: TGTGCCAGCAGAGACAGGGGTGGCTACACCTTC.

About this clone: The sample carries other DNA sequences with the same CDR3. The chain combines TRBV7-9 with TRBJ2-5; a possible D gene is TRBD1 (5 bases). The V and J ends lost 5 bases and 5 bases respectively, with 9 bases between them. The germline V gene encodes CDR1 SEHNR and CDR2 FQNEAQ (reference sequence). The CDR3 consists of 12 residues. CDR3 coding DNA: TGTGCCAGCAGCAGGGGTCGGGAGACCCAGTACTTC. Encoded protein: CASSRGRETQYF.